One sample yielded the 14 T cell receptor beta chains listed below, sequenced in a study of control samples from healthy donors and cancer patients. Here immunoSEQ multiplex PCR was the method, and the copy in TCRdb shows in-frame clones only, minus some. The sample contains about 54,000 clones, around 95% of which appear only once. The sequenced sample was blood. Source of these receptors: a woman aged 25 to 39 in good health.

In its sample, this clone was seen once. Within the sample, other DNA sequences also encode this same CDR3. V gene TRBV7-3 combines with J gene TRBJ2-1, with 15 bases aligning to TRBD2. This CDR3 is built from 14 residues. V trimming: 4 bases; J trimming: 10 bases; junction bases outside the gene matches: 2. Germline V gene data show CDR1 as SGHTA and CDR2 as FQGTGA. CDR3 DNA: TGTGCCAGCAGCTCGGGACTAGCGGGAGGCGAGCAGTTCTTC. It codes for CASSSGLAGGEQFF.

The V call is TRBV24-1, the J call TRBJ2-3, with D tentatively TRBD1 or TRBD2 (5 bases each). The CDR3 is 16 residues long. The V gene lost 1 base and the J gene lost 0 bases, with 10 bases spanning the gap. CDR1 is KGHDR and CDR2 is SFDVKD in the germline V gene. The CDR3 sequence is CATSDFGWGSTDTQYF. The CDR3 bases are TGTGCCACCAGTGATTTCGGTTGGGGGAGCACAGATACGCAGTATTTT.

V usage is TRBV18 and J usage is TRBJ1-3; TRBD1 matches at 8 bases. In germline, CDR1 is KGHSH, CDR2 LQKENI. V shed 0 bases and J 4 bases; nucleotides not matched to a gene: 5. The CDR3 spans 16 residues. The CDR3 loop is CASSPPLAGGGNTIYF. DNA for the CDR3: TGTGCCAGCTCACCACCGTTGGCAGGGGGCGGAAACACCATATATTTT.

This clone was counted once. In DNA, the CDR3 is TGTGCCAGCTCACCGGGAGGGGGCGCGTACGAGCAGTACTTC. Its protein is CASSPGGGAYEQYF. The V gene is TRBV18, the J gene TRBJ2-7, with D tentatively TRBD1 or TRBD2 (7 bases each). V gave up 3 bases and J gave up 4 bases, with 13 bases separating them. This CDR3 contains 14 residues. From germline, CDR1 is KGHSH and CDR2 LQKENI.

The chain has TRBV5-6 and TRBJ2-7; 11 positions match TRBD1. The length of the CDR3 is 13 residues. The germline CDR1 and CDR2 sequences are SGHDT and YYEEEE. After removal of 3 bases from V and 6 bases from J, the junction contained 2 bases not matched to a gene. The CDR3: CASSWTGGGEQYF. The CDR3 coding sequence is TGTGCCAGCAGCTGGACAGGGGGCGGCGAGCAGTACTTC.

This chain joins TRBV19 and TRBJ1-2, with D perhaps TRBD1 (5 bases). V was shortened by 4 bases and J by 4 bases, with 13 bases between the two germline ends. The CDR3 is 14 residues long. Per the germline V gene, CDR1 is LNHDA and CDR2 is SQIVND (reference sequence). DNA of the CDR3: TGTGCCAGTAGTAATGGGGGAACGAGCTATGGCTACACCTTC. Protein sequence: CASSNGGTSYGYTF.

The chain links TRBV18 to TRBJ2-2, with 9 bases lining up with TRBD2. There are 18 residues in the CDR3. Trimming cost V 7 bases and J 1 base; bases outside gene matches: 13. Germline values: CDR1 KGHSH, CDR2 LQKENI. The CDR3 nucleotides read TGTGCCAGCTTACCTCTTAGAGCGGGAGGACTGAACACCGGGGAGCTGTTTTTT. Translating gives CASLPLRAGGLNTGELFF.

The CDR3 DNA sequence: TGTGCCAGTAGTATAGGTGAGAGTGGCTACACCTTC. It encodes CASSIGESGYTF. The chain has TRBV19 and TRBJ1-2; D call uncertain. The germline V and J ends were trimmed by 1 base and 7 bases, with 7 bases remaining between them. CDR3 length: 12 amino acids. CDR1 LNHDA and CDR2 SQIVND come from the germline V gene (reference sequence).

This chain connects TRBV15 to TRBJ2-1; 8 positions match TRBD2. The CDR3 runs to 15 residues. Per germline, CDR1 LNHNV and CDR2 YYDKDF (reference sequence). J gave up 4 bases and V 3 bases, and 5 bases lay outside the gene matches. CDR3 sequence: CATSRGSGEYNEQFF. CDR3 in DNA: TGTGCCACCAGCAGGGGTAGCGGGGAATACAATGAGCAGTTCTTC.

This sequence joins TRBV29-1 and TRBJ2-1; 8 positions agree with TRBD1. The CDR3 has 13 amino acids. Germline assignment: CDR1 SQVTM and CDR2 ANQGSEA. V shed 4 bases, J shed 8 bases, and the junction held 7 bases outside the gene matches. CDR3 in amino acids: CSVAFRGPHEQFF. The CDR3 nucleotides read TGCAGCGTTGCCTTCAGGGGGCCCCATGAGCAGTTCTTC.

This chain joins TRBV3-1 (or the pseudogene TRBV3-2) and TRBJ1-6; tentative D call: TRBD1 (6 bases). From germline, CDR1 is LGHDT and CDR2 YNNKEL (reference sequence). This CDR3 has 16 amino acids. Trimming cost V 4 bases and J 0 bases, with 10 bases left between them. The CDR3 is CASSPRTASYNSPLHF. The DNA of the CDR3 is TGTGCCAGCAGCCCCCGGACAGCCTCCTATAATTCACCCCTCCACTTT.

V is TRBV3-1 (or the pseudogene TRBV3-2) and J is TRBJ1-5, with TRBD1 matching over 9 bases. V lost 1 base and J lost 5; bases outside the gene matches: 6. The CDR3 is 16 amino acids. Germline V gene lookup returns CDR1 LGHDT and CDR2 YNNKEL (reference sequence). Written as DNA, the CDR3 is TGTGCCAGCAGCCAAGGATTCGGACAGGGGTATCAGCCCCAGCATTTT. It translates to CASSQGFGQGYQPQHF.

The chain is built from TRBV19 and TRBJ2-1; D might be TRBD2 (5 bases). CDR1 and CDR2 from the germline V gene are LNHDA and SQIVND (reference sequence). The CDR3 loop spans 13 amino acids. Trimming cost V 4 bases and J 6 bases, with 10 bases left between them. The CDR3: CASSTLAGNEQFF. CDR3 bases: TGTGCCAGTAGTACCCTAGCCGGCAATGAGCAGTTCTTC.

The chain employs TRBV30 and TRBJ1-2, with D possibly matching TRBD1 (6 bases). V was shortened by 4 bases and J by 7 bases, with 16 bases between the two germline ends. Germline CDR1 is GTSNPN and CDR2 is SVGIG (reference sequence). CDR3 length: 13 residues. The CDR3 DNA reads TGTGCCTGGACTGACAGGACCTGGGCTGGCTACACCTTC. It is translated as CAWTDRTWAGYTF.